One sample yielded the 15 T cell receptor beta chains listed below, sequenced in a study of cytomegalovirus exposure and HLA in healthy donors. The PCR employed 60 Vbeta primers together with 13 Jbeta primers. Profiled with immunoSEQ multiplex PCR; TCRdb holds only in-frame clones, not every one. The sample has more than 90,000 clones; roughly 83% are singletons. The sample comprised PBMCs. The receptor source for this set is a woman aged 18-29 years in good health and CMV-seropositive.

This sequence joins TRBV7-9 and TRBJ1-5; 12 positions agree with TRBD1. The length of the CDR3 is 17 residues. V shed 6 bases, J shed 2 bases, and the junction held 8 bases outside the gene matches. Germline V CDR1 and CDR2: SEHNR, FQNEAQ (reference sequence). CDR3 sequence (DNA): TGTGCCAGCAGTACCGGGACAGGGGGCCTTGGCAATCAGCCCCAGCATTTT. This gives the protein CASSTGTGGLGNQPQHF.

The V gene is TRBV18, the J gene TRBJ2-1, with 11 bases lining up with TRBD1. Germline CDR1 KGHSH, CDR2 LQKENI. This CDR3 is built from 12 residues. V dropped 9 bases and J dropped 6; count of bases not matched to a gene: 1. CDR3 nucleotides: TGTGCCAGTGGACAGGGGGCCAATGAGCAGTTCTTC. Protein sequence: CASGQGANEQFF.

The rearrangement links TRBV7-9 to TRBJ2-7; TRBD1 aligns across 7 bases. Looked up from germline, CDR1 is SEHNR and CDR2 is FQNEAQ (reference sequence). The trim removed 6 bases at V and 0 bases at J, leaving 14 bases unmatched. The CDR3 totals 17 residues. CDR3 sequence: CASSRATGTDSSYEQYF. CDR3 nucleotide sequence: TGTGCCAGCAGTCGAGCCACCGGGACAGATAGCTCCTACGAGCAGTACTTC.

This chain connects TRBV5-6 to TRBJ1-1; 8 bases line up with TRBD1. The CDR3 is made up of 13 amino acids. In germline, CDR1 is SGHDT, CDR2 YYEEEE. The ends lost 4 bases at V and 7 bases at J; junction bases unmatched: 6. In nucleotides, the CDR3 is TGTGCCAGCAGCAGGGGACAGGTAATTGAAGCTTTCTTT. Translating it yields CASSRGQVIEAFF.

This clone has a single count. V is TRBV4-1 and J is TRBJ2-1; D uncertain. The length of the CDR3 is 16 residues. CDR1 MGHRA and CDR2 YSYEKL come from the germline V gene. Trimming pared 4 bases from V and 2 bases from J, leaving 15 bases between. Here the CDR3 reads CASSPPLLPPYNEQFF. The CDR3 DNA is TGCGCCAGCAGCCCCCCTTTACTCCCACCCTACAATGAGCAGTTCTTC.

The J gene is TRBJ2-7, the V gene TRBV6-1; 10 bases align to TRBD1. This CDR3 has 13 residues. V lost 6 bases, J lost 6 bases, and 5 bases stayed unmatched. CDR1 MNHNS and CDR2 SASEGT come from the germline V gene. Here the CDR3 reads CASRDRGVSEQYF. The DNA for the CDR3 is TGTGCCAGCAGGGACAGGGGGGTATCCGAGCAGTACTTC.

Here the CDR3 reads CASQGEKLFF. The CDR3 DNA reads as TGTGCCAGCCAGGGTGAAAAACTGTTTTTT. This chain connects TRBV28 to TRBJ1-4, with D possibly TRBD1 on 5 matching bases. Trimming removed 8 bases at V and 7 bases at J, with 5 bases between. This CDR3 contains 10 residues. CDR1 and CDR2 (germline): MDHEN, SYDVKM.

This chain connects TRBV28 to TRBJ1-4; 9 nucleotides match TRBD1. The CDR3 has 14 residues. In germline, CDR1 is MDHEN, CDR2 SYDVKM. Trimming cost V 6 bases and J 6 bases; bases outside gene matches: 5. CDR3 loop: CASRIGTGYEKLFF. For the CDR3, the DNA is TGTGCCAGCAGGATTGGGACAGGGTATGAAAAACTGTTTTTT.

This rearrangement joins TRBV7-6 to TRBJ2-7; D is undetermined. This CDR3 has 14 residues. V dropped 4 bases and J dropped 0 bases, with 10 bases sitting between them. Germline values: CDR1 SGHVS, CDR2 FNYEAQ. The CDR3 here is CASSSRGDSYEQYF. DNA of the CDR3: TGTGCCAGCAGCTCCCGAGGCGACTCCTACGAGCAGTACTTC.

The chain employs TRBV7-9 and TRBJ1-6; D is uncertain. The germline V gene encodes CDR1 SEHNR and CDR2 FQNEAQ (reference sequence). The length of the CDR3 is 13 residues. The V end was cut by 7 bases, the J end by 9 bases, with 13 bases between. The CDR3 spells CASNEIGSSPLHF. In DNA, the CDR3 is TGTGCCAGCAACGAGATAGGGAGTTCACCCCTCCACTTT.

The genes are TRBV7-6 and TRBJ2-1; 13 bases are shared with TRBD2. The length of the CDR3 is 15 residues. The V gene end was trimmed by 6 bases and the J gene end by 6 bases; junction bases not matched to a gene: 5. The germline V gene encodes CDR1 SGHVS and CDR2 FNYEAQ. The CDR3, as DNA: TGTGCCAGCAGAACCGGGACTAGCGGGGCCAATGAGCAGTTCTTC. It translates to CASRTGTSGANEQFF.

V usage is TRBV6-1 and J usage is TRBJ2-7; D possibly corresponds to TRBD2 (6 bases). Per the germline V gene, CDR1 is MNHNS and CDR2 is SASEGT. This CDR3 comprises 14 residues. The V and J ends lost 2 bases and 3 bases respectively, with 11 bases between them. The CDR3, as DNA: TGTGCCAGCAGTGAATCTAGCGAGATCTACGAGCAGTACTTC. Residues: CASSESSEIYEQYF.

The chain combines TRBV25-1 with TRBJ2-1, with D possibly being TRBD1 (6 bases). The CDR3 covers 12 residues. Germline V gene data show CDR1 as MGHDK and CDR2 as SYGVNS. Trimming removed 8 bases at V and 8 bases at J, with 13 bases between. CDR3 sequence (DNA): TGTGCCAGCGCCGGACAGCTACATGAGCAGTTCTTC. Encoded protein: CASAGQLHEQFF.

This rearrangement joins TRBV7-9 to TRBJ2-7; 7 positions match TRBD1. Germline assignment: CDR1 SEHNR and CDR2 FQNEAQ (reference sequence). There are 12 residues in the CDR3. V lost 6 bases, J lost 3 bases, and 2 bases stayed unmatched. The CDR3 reads CASSTGDYEQYF. In DNA, the CDR3 is TGTGCCAGCAGTACAGGGGACTACGAGCAGTACTTC.

This clone was detected once. The V gene is TRBV27, the J gene TRBJ1-4, with D maybe TRBD1 (5 bases). The length of the CDR3 is 14 residues. Per germline, CDR1 MNHEY and CDR2 SMNVEV (reference sequence). V gave up 2 bases and J gave up 8 bases, with 12 bases separating them. In DNA, the CDR3 is TGTGCCAGCAGTTTACAGGGAGGGAAGGAAAAACTGTTTTTT. As protein: CASSLQGGKEKLFF.